This is a list of T cell receptor beta chains from one sample in a study of blood T cells in healthy people across ages. TCRdb independently ran MiXCR on the 5' RACE reads; one entry per CDR3 protein. The sample carries 890,000 or so distinct CDR3 sequences, around two thirds recorded once. Sequenced material: blood. These receptors all stem from a young man in good health. Both conserved end residues are part of each CDR3. A D gene is named only where the DNA matches it firmly. A clone size is listed for some rows: how often the clone was seen (once, few, many), or a class if it is expanded.

J gene,V gene,clone size,D gene,CDR3 protein,CDR3 DNA
TRBJ2-7,TRBV7-9,.,.,CASSPVLTYEQYF,TGTGCCAGCAGCCCGGTTTTGACCTACGAGCAGTACTTC
TRBJ2-2,TRBV9,few,.,CASSGRDGTGELFF,TGTGCCAGCAGCGGCCGGGACGGCACCGGGGAGCTGTTTTTT
TRBJ2-3,TRBV29-1,.,.,CSVAAETSTDTQYF,TGCAGCGTAGCAGCGGAAACTAGCACAGATACGCAGTATTTT
TRBJ2-1,TRBV5-1,.,.,CASSTQGRNEQFF,TGCGCCAGCAGCACCCAAGGACGGAATGAGCAGTTCTTC
TRBJ1-6,TRBV7-6,.,.,CASSLATGSYNSPLHF,TGTGCCAGCAGCTTAGCGACCGGGTCCTATAACTCACCCCTCCACTTT
TRBJ2-1,TRBV5-1,.,.,CASSPQEMNEQFF,TGCGCCAGCAGCCCCCAGGAGATGAATGAGCAGTTCTTC
TRBJ2-1,TRBV3-1,once,TRBD2,CASSTSYSGGITMTQFF,TGTGCCAGCAGCACTTCTTATAGCGGGGGGATTACAATGACGCAGTTCTTC
TRBJ2-1,TRBV5-1,few,.,CASSLGADEQFF,TGCGCCAGCAGCTTGGGGGCTGATGAGCAGTTCTTC
TRBJ2-3,TRBV7-9,few,.,CASSLGGFPGGRNTQYF,TGTGCCAGCAGCTTAGGCGGCTTCCCCGGGGGAAGAAATACGCAGTATTTT
TRBJ1-2,TRBV3-1,.,.,CASSQFGERGYTF,TGTGCCAGCAGCCAATTCGGGGAACGTGGCTACACCTTC
TRBJ2-6,TRBV28,few,.,CASSRIGSSVLTF,TGTGCCAGCAGCCGAATAGGGTCATCCGTCCTGACTTTC
TRBJ1-2,TRBV29-1,.,TRBD1,CSVSRTGGIGYTF,TGCAGCGTTTCCAGGACAGGGGGTATCGGCTACACCTTC
TRBJ2-5,TRBV5-1,.,.,CASSVGGTNIQETQYF,TGCGCCAGCAGCGTCGGCGGGACAAACATCCAAGAGACCCAGTACTTC
TRBJ2-3,TRBV11-2,few,.,CASSPNRADTQYF,TGTGCCAGCAGCCCTAACAGGGCAGATACGCAGTATTTT
TRBJ2-1,TRBV11-2,.,TRBD2,CASSFLAGGAYNEQFF,TGTGCCAGCAGCTTCCTAGCGGGGGGGGCTTACAATGAGCAGTTCTTC
TRBJ1-1,TRBV12-3/TRBV12-4,.,.,CASSSGILAEAFF,TGTGCCAGCAGTTCAGGGATTTTGGCTGAAGCTTTCTTT
TRBJ2-3,TRBV9,.,.,CASSPPLAGAITDTQYF,TGTGCCAGCAGCCCCCCTCTCGCGGGGGCGATAACAGATACGCAGTATTTT
TRBJ2-7,TRBV12-3/TRBV12-4,few,TRBD1,CASSLTDRVYEQYF,TGTGCCAGCAGTTTAACCGACAGGGTCTACGAGCAGTACTTC
TRBJ1-2,TRBV29-1,.,.,CSVEATGDGYTF,TGCAGCGTTGAAGCGACGGGAGATGGCTACACCTTC
TRBJ1-5,TRBV2,once,.,CASKTQGRGGQPQHF,TGTGCCAGCAAAACCCAAGGGAGGGGAGGGCAGCCCCAGCATTTT
TRBJ2-7,TRBV20-1,.,.,CSAVAGGGSEQYF,TGCAGTGCCGTGGCAGGGGGAGGTAGCGAGCAGTACTTC
TRBJ2-5,TRBV9,few,.,CASSTGPIKETQYF,TGTGCCAGCAGCACCGGGCCGATAAAAGAGACCCAGTACTTC